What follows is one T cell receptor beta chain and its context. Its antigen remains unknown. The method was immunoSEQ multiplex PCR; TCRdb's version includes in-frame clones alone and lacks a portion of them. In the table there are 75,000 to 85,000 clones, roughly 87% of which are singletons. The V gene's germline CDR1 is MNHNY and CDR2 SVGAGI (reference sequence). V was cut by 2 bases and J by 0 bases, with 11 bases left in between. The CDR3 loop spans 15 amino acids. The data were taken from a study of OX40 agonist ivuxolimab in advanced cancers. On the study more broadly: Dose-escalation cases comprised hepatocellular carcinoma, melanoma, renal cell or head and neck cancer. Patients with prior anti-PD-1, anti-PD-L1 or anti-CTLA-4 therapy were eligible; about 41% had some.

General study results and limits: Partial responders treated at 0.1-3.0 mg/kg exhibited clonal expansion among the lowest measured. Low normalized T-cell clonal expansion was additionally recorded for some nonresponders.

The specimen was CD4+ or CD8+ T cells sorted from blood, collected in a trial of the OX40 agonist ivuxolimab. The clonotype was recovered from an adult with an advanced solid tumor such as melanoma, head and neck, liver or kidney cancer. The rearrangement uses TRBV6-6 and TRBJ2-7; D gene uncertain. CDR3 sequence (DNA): TGTGCCAGCAGTTACGGAGTCATGGGCTCCTACGAGCAGTACTTC. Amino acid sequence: CASSYGVMGSYEQYF.